Presented here are 3 T cell receptor beta chains from one specimen sequenced in a study of CD8 T cells in Susac syndrome. RNA was extracted with the RNeasy kit, and a quantity of about 0.5 to 1 ug was reverse transcribed using random hexamers. One entry per CDR3 protein results from TCRdb running MiXCR on the immunoSEQ multiplex PCR reads. The table records some 130,000 distinct CDR3 sequences, 75% to 90% of them present only once. Sequenced: CD8+ T cells from PBMCs. The source of these receptors is a human donor with multiple sclerosis.

This chain joins TRBV4-1 and TRBJ1-2; TRBD1 is a possible D gene (5 bases). V lost 7 bases to trimming and J lost 3 bases, with 21 bases between them. The CDR3 length is 16 residues. Germline CDR1 is MGHRA and CDR2 is YSYEKL. Here the CDR3 DNA reads TGCGCCAGCATGCCAAGCATTCAGGGACGGTACTATGGCTACACCTTC. Translated, it gives CASMPSIQGRYYGYTF.

The chain employs TRBV10-3 and TRBJ2-3; TRBD1 matches 8 bases. After removal of 0 bases from V and 2 bases from J, the junction contained 19 bases not matched to a gene. CDR1 ENHRY and CDR2 SYGVKD come from the germline V gene. The CDR3 loop spans 21 amino acids. The CDR3 DNA sequence: TGTGCCATCAGTGAGTCGGCCGGGACAGGCATCCCAATCCGAACCACAGATACGCAGTATTTT. It specifies CAISESAGTGIPIRTTDTQYF.

This rearrangement joins TRBV30 to TRBJ1-1, with D hard to call. V lost 8 bases, J lost 5 bases, and 21 bases lay in between. Germline V gene lookup returns CDR1 GTSNPN and CDR2 SVGIG (reference sequence). The CDR3 spans 14 residues. For the CDR3, the DNA is TGTGCCCAAGCCCCGACAAGACATGGTACTGAAGCTTTCTTT. Translated: CAQAPTRHGTEAFF.